What follows are 8 T cell receptor beta chains derived from one specimen sequenced in a study of monozygotic twins with inflammatory bowel disease. TCRdb reprocessed the 5' RACE reads and stores each CDR3 protein as one record, lacking DNA. This listing includes some 200,000 distinct CDR3 sequences. The sequencing sample was made of blood. Receptors were obtained from a human donor with ulcerative colitis or Crohn's disease, or a healthy co-twin of an affected twin (not recorded which).

V usage is TRBV3-1 and J usage is TRBJ2-1; no DNA is available, so the TRBD1 call from TCRdb remains unchecked. Germline values: CDR1 LGHDT, CDR2 YNNKEL (reference sequence). The CDR3 covers 13 residues. The chain's CDR3 is CASSVISDRNQFF.

This sequence joins TRBV5-5 and TRBJ1-6; TCRdb's assignment of TRBD1 cannot be checked, as there is no DNA. The CDR3 length is 15 residues. Germline CDR1 is SGHKS and CDR2 is YYEKEE (reference sequence). CDR3 sequence reads: CASSLSGLANSPLHF.

This chain uses TRBV3-1 with TRBJ2-3; as DNA is missing, the TRBD2 call by TCRdb cannot be tested. The CDR3 spans 19 residues. The V gene's germline CDR1 is LGHDT and CDR2 YNNKEL (reference sequence). CDR3 in amino acids: CASSQTSGGAFRRTDTQYF.

V gene TRBV7-2 combines with J gene TRBJ2-1. Germline CDR1 and CDR2: SGHTA and FQGNSA. This CDR3 region has 13 residues. The CDR3 reads CASSLDRFNEQFF.

The gene calls are TRBV12-3 or TRBV12-4 and TRBJ1-1. CDR3 length: 14 amino acids. CDR3 in amino acids: CASSSTAMNTEAFF.

The rearrangement links TRBV5-1 to TRBJ2-1; the D call from TCRdb, TRBD1, cannot be confirmed without DNA. The germline CDR1 and CDR2 sequences are SGHRS and YFSETQ. The CDR3 length is 16 residues. The CDR3: CASSSHGQGAWNEQFF.

The chain combines TRBV29-1 with TRBJ1-1; with no DNA, the TCRdb D assignment of TRBD1 cannot be verified. This CDR3 region has 14 residues. Germline loops: CDR1 SQVTM, CDR2 ANQGSEA. The CDR3 here is CSVVGAVMNTEAFF.

The V and J genes are TRBV7-2 and TRBJ2-5; TCRdb's D call of TRBD1 is untestable without DNA. The CDR3 has 16 residues. CDR1 is SGHTA, CDR2 FQGNSA, per germline. Here the CDR3 reads CASSWPGAVYQETQYF. Looking up the rest from reference TRBV7-2 and TRBJ2-5 gives the full variable domain: GAGVSQSPSNKVTEKGKDVELRCDPISGHTALYWYRQSLGQGLEFLIYFQGNSAPDKSGLPSDRFSAERTGGSVSTLTIQRTQQEDSAVYLCASSWPGAVYQETQYFGPGTRLLVL.